One and the same sample provided the 17 T cell receptor beta chains below, sequenced in a study of blood T cell repertoires in COVID-19 (dated by TCRdb to 2018 to 2020). Receptor libraries were prepared by the immunoSEQ multiplex PCR assay. This is the immuneACCESS table as TCRdb keeps it, with only in-frame sequences that have V and J called. A part of the clones is gone; compared with another copy, unresolved V genes explain less than half, and the rest is unexplained. Recorded for this sample are more than 120,000 clones; 87% of them occurred a single time. 35% to 40% of the sample goes to the ten largest clones. Sequenced input: peripheral blood. The receptors were gathered from a man aged 45-60 years who had recovered from COVID-19.

The chain couples TRBV7-2 to TRBJ2-5; TRBD1 matches 8 bases. Germline CDR1 reads SGHTA; CDR2 reads FQGNSA. This CDR3 has 15 residues. V dropped 1 base and J dropped 5; count of bases not matched to a gene: 6. The CDR3 protein is CASSLGFRGRETQYF. The CDR3 region has the DNA TGTGCCAGCAGCTTAGGGTTCAGGGGGCGTGAGACCCAGTACTTC.

The chain employs TRBV4-2 and TRBJ1-1, with a tentative D call TRBD1 (6 bases). This CDR3 is built from 17 residues. Trimming took 1 base from V and 1 from J, leaving 16 bases between them. Looked up from germline, CDR1 is LGHNA and CDR2 is YNFKEQ. CDR3 loop: CASSQGPSGARNTEAFF. The CDR3 coding sequence is TGTGCCAGCAGCCAAGGGCCGTCAGGGGCGCGGAACACTGAAGCTTTCTTT.

The chain combines TRBV6-5 with TRBJ1-6, with D hard to call. Trimming stripped 8 bases from V and 9 bases from J, with 17 bases between. The germline V gene encodes CDR1 MNHEY and CDR2 SVGAGI. CDR3 size: 14 residues. The CDR3 reads CASFAGREGSPLHF. The DNA for the CDR3 is TGTGCCAGCTTCGCCGGGAGGGAGGGTTCACCCCTCCACTTT.

The chain combines TRBV11-2 with TRBJ2-7; D unresolved. Trimming pared 1 base from V and 5 bases from J, leaving 15 bases between. The CDR3 extends over 15 amino acids. Germline CDR1 reads SGHAT; CDR2 reads FQNNGV. The DNA of the CDR3 is TGTGCCAGCAGCTTAGTAAGACGAGGTTTGAACGAGCAGTACTTC. Translating gives CASSLVRRGLNEQYF.

The J gene is TRBJ2-7, the V gene TRBV4-1, with 7 bases lining up with TRBD2. After removal of 6 bases from V and 0 bases from J, the junction contained 14 bases not matched to a gene. This CDR3 is 17 amino acids long. Germline V gene sequence: CDR1 MGHRA, CDR2 YSYEKL. CDR3 in DNA: TGCGCCAGCAGTCCAGGCGGGGGAGGTCCTAGCTCCTACGAGCAGTACTTC. This translates into CASSPGGGGPSSYEQYF.

This chain links TRBV11-2 with TRBJ1-2; unclear D gene. CDR3 size: 16 residues. CDR1 and CDR2 (germline): SGHAT, FQNNGV. V shed 5 bases and J shed 0 bases, with 16 bases lying between them. The CDR3 region is CASSPWATRANYGYTF. CDR3 DNA sequence: TGTGCCAGCAGCCCATGGGCTACGAGGGCTAACTATGGCTACACCTTC.

Regarding this clone: The germline gene is not matched at one end of the junction; a read error may be the cause. The chain links TRBV7-7 to TRBJ2-3; 13 bases line up with TRBD2. This CDR3 has 16 amino acids. Per the germline V gene, CDR1 is SSHAT and CDR2 is FNYEAQ (reference sequence). The CDR3 DNA follows: TGTGCTAGCAGCTTAGGCGGGACTAGCGGGGAAGATACGCAGTATTTT. Its protein is CASSLGGTSGEDTQYF. The full variable domain, its missing parts supplied by reference TRBV7-7 and TRBJ2-3, is GAGVSQSPRYKVTKRGQDVTLRCDPISSHATLYWYQQALGQGPEFLTYFNYEAQPDKSGLPSDRFSAERPEGSISTLTIQRTEQRDSAMYRCASSLGGTSGEDTQYFGPGTRLTVL.

J is TRBJ2-3 and V is TRBV14, with a weak D call TRBD1 (6 bases). Trimming left V 1 base short and J 4 bases short, with 12 bases between. This CDR3 comprises 15 residues. CDR1 and CDR2 from the germline V gene are SGHDN and FVKESK. The CDR3 protein is CASSQVGGEADTQYF. The CDR3 DNA reads TGTGCCAGCAGCCAAGTTGGGGGCGAAGCAGATACGCAGTATTTT.

V and J are TRBV18 and TRBJ2-7, with TRBD1 matching 9 bases. V was clipped by 7 bases and J by 1 base; unmatched bases: 5. This CDR3 spans 14 amino acids. CDR1 and CDR2 (germline): KGHSH, LQKENI. Written as DNA, the CDR3 is TGTGCCAGCTTCAGACAGGGGGAGTCCTACGAGCAGTACTTC. Its translation: CASFRQGESYEQYF. The complete variable domain, with remaining parts taken from reference TRBV18 and TRBJ2-7, reads NAGVMQNPRHLVRRRGQEARLRCSPMKGHSHVYWYRQLPEEGLKFMVYLQKENIIDESGMPKERFSAEFPKEGPSILRIQQVVRGDSAAYFCASFRQGESYEQYFGPGTRLTVT.

In the case of this clone: Other nucleotide sequences from this sample produce the same CDR3. The V gene is TRBV4-3, the J gene TRBJ2-7; 9 bases fit TRBD1. This CDR3 is built from 14 residues. V trimming: 3 bases; J trimming: 0 bases; junction bases outside the gene matches: 0. CDR1 LGHNA and CDR2 YSLEER come from the germline V gene. The CDR3 reads CASSQDRGSYEQYF. The CDR3 DNA is TGCGCCAGCAGCCAGGACAGGGGCTCCTACGAGCAGTACTTC.

This chain connects TRBV4-2 to TRBJ2-5; weak D call: TRBD2 (6 bases). The length of the CDR3 is 15 residues. Per germline, CDR1 LGHNA and CDR2 YNFKEQ. V lost 0 bases and J 1 base, leaving 9 bases between the germline ends. In nucleotides, the CDR3 is TGTGCCAGCAGCCAAGATAGCGGAATCCAAGAGACCCAGTACTTC. Its translation: CASSQDSGIQETQYF.

The chain employs TRBV9 and TRBJ2-1; maybe TRBD1 (6 bases). The CDR3 is 16 residues long. From germline, CDR1 is SGDLS and CDR2 YYNGEE. Trimming took off 2 bases at V and 0 bases at J, with 12 bases between the two ends. In DNA form, the CDR3 reads TGTGCCAGCAGCGTTACAGGGCAAAGCTCCTACAATGAGCAGTTCTTC. This codes for CASSVTGQSSYNEQFF. The complete variable domain, with remaining parts taken from reference TRBV9 and TRBJ2-1, reads DSGVTQTPKHLITATGQRVTLRCSPRSGDLSVYWYQQSLDQGLQFLIQYYNGEERAKGNILERFSAQQFPDLHSELNLSSLELGDSALYFCASSVTGQSSYNEQFFGPGTRLTVL.

This clone was seen just once. This sequence joins TRBV11-2 and TRBJ2-2; D is possibly TRBD2 (5 bases). Germline V gene data show CDR1 as SGHAT and CDR2 as FQNNGV. Trimming left V 3 bases short and J 5 bases short, with 10 bases between. The CDR3 runs 14 residues. CDR3 amino acids: CASSFWTATGELFF. The CDR3 bases are TGTGCCAGCAGCTTTTGGACTGCGACCGGGGAGCTGTTTTTT.

This chain uses TRBV7-2 with TRBJ1-6; no clear D. V was clipped by 0 bases and J by 7 bases, with 13 bases between them. The CDR3 covers 16 residues. The germline CDR1 and CDR2 sequences are SGHTA and FQGNSA. The CDR3 region is CASSLASPPGNSPLHF. The CDR3 nucleotides read TGTGCCAGCAGCTTAGCGTCTCCACCCGGGAATTCACCCCTCCACTTT.

The chain is built from TRBV9 and TRBJ1-5; D remains ambiguous. Germline loops: CDR1 SGDLS, CDR2 YYNGEE. The germline V and J ends were trimmed by 0 bases and 0 bases, with 4 bases remaining between them. The CDR3 covers 14 residues. The CDR3 loop reads CASSVGVSNQPQHF. The CDR3 nucleotides read TGTGCCAGCAGCGTAGGAGTTAGCAATCAGCCCCAGCATTTT. Using reference TRBV9 and TRBJ1-5 for the parts outside the CDR3, the full variable domain is DSGVTQTPKHLITATGQRVTLRCSPRSGDLSVYWYQQSLDQGLQFLIQYYNGEERAKGNILERFSAQQFPDLHSELNLSSLELGDSALYFCASSVGVSNQPQHFGDGTRLSIL.

The chain couples TRBV12-3 or TRBV12-4 to TRBJ2-5; D remains unclear. The CDR3 extends over 13 amino acids. V was pared by 4 bases and J by 5 bases, with 11 bases between. CDR3 sequence: CASSWVTGETQYF. The CDR3 DNA sequence: TGTGCCAGCAGTTGGGTGACTGGGGAGACCCAGTACTTC.

J is TRBJ2-2 and V is TRBV10-2; tentative D call: TRBD2 (7 bases). The CDR3 contains 15 residues. Germline values: CDR1 WSHSY, CDR2 SAAADI. Between the trimmed V and J ends, which lost 9 bases and 6 bases, there was a span of 20 bases. The CDR3 reads CASRGGTARSGELFF. The CDR3 nucleotides read TGCGCCAGTAGGGGGGGAACTGCTAGGTCCGGGGAGCTGTTTTTT.